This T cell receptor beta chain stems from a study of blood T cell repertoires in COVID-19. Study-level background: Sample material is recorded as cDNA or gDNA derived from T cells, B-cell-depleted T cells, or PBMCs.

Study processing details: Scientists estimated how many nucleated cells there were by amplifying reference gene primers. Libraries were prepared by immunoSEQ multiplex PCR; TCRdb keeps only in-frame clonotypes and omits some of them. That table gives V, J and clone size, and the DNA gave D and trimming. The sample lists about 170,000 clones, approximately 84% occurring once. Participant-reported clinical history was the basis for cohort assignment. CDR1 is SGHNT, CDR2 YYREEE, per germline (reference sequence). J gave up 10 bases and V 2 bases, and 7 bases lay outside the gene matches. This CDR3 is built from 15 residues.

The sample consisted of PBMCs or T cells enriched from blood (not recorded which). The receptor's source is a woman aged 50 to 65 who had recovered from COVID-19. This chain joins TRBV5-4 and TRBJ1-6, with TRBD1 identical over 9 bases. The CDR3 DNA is TGTGCCAGCAGCTTCCGGACAGGGGAGGGGTCACCCCTCCACTTT. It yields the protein CASSFRTGEGSPLHF.